The 18 T cell receptor beta chains below come from one sample, sequenced in a study of tumor-infiltrating lymphocytes in primary liver carcinoma. Co-extraction of RNA and DNA was performed on about 20-32 mg of unsorted bulk tissue. The input was 500 ng total RNA; TCR beta cDNA was made from it with a constant-region primer. Three nested multiplex PCR rounds, a slightly modified ARM-PCR method, built the TCR beta libraries. The first two PCR rounds, roughly 10 cycles each, used TRBV1-TRBV30 forward primers and a C-beta reverse primer. TCRdb reprocessed the multiplex PCR reads with MiXCR, giving one entry per CDR3 protein. The repertoire has about 210,000 distinct CDR3 sequences, around four fifths of them found once; the top ten carry less than 20%. Sequenced: tumor tissue from primary liver carcinoma. The receptors stem from a man in his forties with primary liver carcinoma and hepatitis B virus infection.

The chain employs TRBV14 and TRBJ2-3; tentatively, D is TRBD1 (6 bases). Germline V gene data show CDR1 as SGHDN and CDR2 as FVKESK. Trimming shortened V by 7 bases and J by 8 bases, and 16 bases separated the two germline ends. This CDR3 spans 13 amino acids. The CDR3 spells CASNPTGQTTQYF. The CDR3 DNA is TGTGCCAGCAACCCGACTGGACAGACTACGCAGTATTTT.

With regard to this clonotype: An end of the junction differs from the germline gene, which may be a read error. The chain carries TRBV29-1 and TRBJ1-5; 7 bases line up with TRBD2. The J call may be incorrect, as the DNA end agrees better with TRBJ2-3. The CDR3 length is 12 residues. Germline-derived CDR1 and CDR2 are SQVTM and ANQGSEA. This chain's CDR3 is CSVAQGGQPQYF. DNA for the CDR3: TGTAGCGTTGCTCAGGGAGGGCAGCCCCAGTATTTT.

This clonotype showed up just a few times. The chain combines TRBV18 with TRBJ2-5; 7 bases align to TRBD1. The CDR3 loop spans 14 amino acids. With V trimmed by 1 base and J by 1 base, 0 bases remained unmatched. The germline V gene has CDR1 KGHSH and CDR2 LQKENI. CDR3 sequence (DNA): TGTGCCAGCTCACCACGGACAGGCCAAGAGACCCAGTACTTC. This sequence encodes CASSPRTGQETQYF.

Remarks on this clonotype: The CDR3 does not close with the conserved phenylalanine or tryptophan, likely indicating a read error. The chain carries TRBV29-1 and TRBJ2-3; tentatively, D is TRBD2 (6 bases). The CDR3 has 15 residues. Looked up from germline, CDR1 is SQVTM and CDR2 is ANQGSEA. Trimming took 6 bases from V and 5 from J, leaving 21 bases between them. Here the CDR3 reads CSVSGISGRGDTQYL. The CDR3 DNA reads as TGCAGCGTCTCCGGGATTAGCGGTCGGGGAGATACGCAGTATTTG.

To note about this clonotype: Sequence at one end of the junction differs from germline and may be a read error. This chain uses TRBV29-1 with TRBJ2-7; 7 bases are a match to TRBD2. From germline, CDR1 is SQVTM and CDR2 ANQGSEA. The CDR3 is made up of 13 amino acids. This CDR3 reads CCVTGTGRGEQYF. CDR3 DNA: TGCTGCGTAACTGGGACGGGGAGGGGAGAGCAATACTTC.

On this clonotype: The junction departs from germline at one end; a sequencing error may be responsible. The chain uses TRBV29-1 and TRBJ2-5; D possibly corresponds to TRBD2 (5 bases). Germline CDR1 SQVTM, CDR2 ANQGSEA. The CDR3 is 11 residues long. This CDR3 reads CSIVLGETLYF. The CDR3 nucleotides read TGCAGCATTGTATTGGGAGAGACCCTGTACTTC. Full variable domain (remainder filled in from reference TRBV29-1 and TRBJ2-5): SAVISQKPSRDICQRGTSLTIQCQVDSQVTMMFWYRQQPGQSLTLIATANQGSEATYESGFVIDKFPISRPNLTFSTLTVSNMSPEDSSIYLCSIVLGETLYFGPGTRLLVL.

Notes on this clonotype: The missing conserved phenylalanine or tryptophan at the end of this CDR3 makes a read error likely. The chain employs TRBV12-3 or TRBV12-4 and TRBJ1-1; D is unresolved. This CDR3 is 13 amino acids long. V lost 3 bases to trimming and J lost 6 bases, with 11 bases between them. The CDR3 protein is CASSFSRVAEAFI. Written as DNA, the CDR3 is TGTGCCAGCAGTTTTTCAAGGGTCGCTGAAGCTTTCATT.

This clonotype has only one observation. The CDR3 spells CASGQVPGSEQFF. The CDR3 coding sequence is TGTGCTAGCGGACAGGTCCCAGGGAGTGAGCAGTTCTTC. The chain carries TRBV6-2 or TRBV6-3 and TRBJ2-1, with TRBD1 as a possible D gene (7 bases). Germline V gene lookup returns CDR1 MNHEY and CDR2 SVGEGT. CDR3 length: 13 amino acids.

A remark on this clonotype: The conserved phenylalanine or tryptophan normally closing the CDR3 is absent here, so this likely arose from a read error. This chain uses TRBV7-8 with TRBJ2-7; 7 nucleotides agree with TRBD2. This CDR3 comprises 13 residues. Germline V gives CDR1 SGHVS, CDR2 FQNEAQ. CDR3 region: CASSFTSAYEQYL. DNA of the CDR3: TGCGCCAGCAGCTTCACTAGCGCCTACGAGCAGTACTTA.

Points on this clonotype: An end of the junction differs from the germline gene, which may be a read error. The CDR3: CASSLDGMAQYF. In nucleotides, the CDR3 is TGTGCCAGCAGCCTAGATGGTATGGCCCAGTACTTC. The gene calls are TRBV11-2 and TRBJ2-5; D remains unclear. The CDR3 spans 12 residues. CDR1 and CDR2 (germline): SGHAT, FQNNGV.

A note on this clonotype: The conserved phenylalanine or tryptophan normally closing the CDR3 is absent here, so this likely arose from a read error. This rearrangement joins TRBV6-2 or TRBV6-3 to TRBJ1-5, with TRBD1 as a possible D gene (5 bases). CDR3 length: 14 amino acids. The V gene's germline CDR1 is MNHEY and CDR2 SVGEGT. DNA for the CDR3: TGTGCCAACAGTTCCGGGGGAACCAATCAGCCCCAGCATCTT. Translating gives CANSSGGTNQPQHL.

About this clonotype: At one end, the junction sequence differs from germline, possibly due to a read error. The V call is TRBV29-1, the J call TRBJ2-3; tentative D call: TRBD2 (5 bases). Germline CDR1 and CDR2: SQVTM and ANQGSEA. The CDR3 has 14 residues. CDR3 DNA: TGCAGCGTTGTAGAGGGTAGTTCTGCAGATACACAGTATTTT. Protein product: CSVVEGSSADTQYF.

To note about this clonotype: This may stem from a read error, because a much larger clone lies one nucleotide away. CDR3 DNA: TGTGTCAGCAGCTCCCAGGGGGCCGGGGCCAACGTCCTGACTTTC. This codes for CVSSSQGAGANVLTF. The rearrangement links TRBV4-2 to TRBJ2-6; 8 bases align to TRBD1. Germline V CDR1 and CDR2: LGHNA, YNFKEQ. The CDR3 totals 15 residues.

On this clonotype itself: One end of the junction varies from germline; a read error may be responsible. This rearrangement joins TRBV28 to TRBJ2-7, with D possibly TRBD2 on 7 matching bases. Germline CDR1 and CDR2: MDHEN and SYDVKM. There are 14 residues in the CDR3. The CDR3 loop reads CASSRGGLHYGQYF. The CDR3 nucleotides read TGTGCCAGCAGTAGGGGGGGACTACATTACGGGCAGTACTTC.

As concerns this clonotype: The germline gene is not matched at one end of the junction; a read error may be the cause. The chain is built from TRBV20-1 and TRBJ1-1; D not resolved. The CDR3 is made up of 16 amino acids. The germline V gene has CDR1 DFQATT and CDR2 SNEGSKA (reference sequence). CDR3 DNA sequence: TGCAGTGCTACAGATCTCTTCGCCAGGTTGAACACTGAAGCTATCTTT. This codes for CSATDLFARLNTEAIF.

The V and J genes are TRBV6-5 and TRBJ2-5; the D is unclear. Germline CDR1 MNHEY, CDR2 SVGAGI. CDR3 length: 13 amino acids. The CDR3, as DNA: TGTGTCACCCAGTGGGGTCCCCAAGAGACCCAGTACTTC. Amino acids: CVTQWGPQETQYF.

As for this clonotype: The CDR3 ends on some other residue instead of the conserved phenylalanine or tryptophan, so this is likely a read error. This sequence joins TRBV6-1 and TRBJ2-3; D may correspond to TRBD1 or TRBD2 (5 bases each). V dropped 2 bases and J dropped 2 bases, with 14 bases sitting between them. CDR3 length: 16 residues. Germline values: CDR1 MNHNS, CDR2 SASEGT. The CDR3 DNA reads TGTGCCAGCAGTGAAATAGGAGGACACTACACAGATACGCAGTATACT. This gives the protein CASSEIGGHYTDTQYT.

A word on this clonotype: Given a much more abundant clone one base away, this may be a read error. The chain carries TRBV5-1 and TRBJ1-6, with TRBD1 matching 7 bases. Per the germline V gene, CDR1 is SGHRS and CDR2 is YFSETQ. This CDR3 has 15 amino acids. The CDR3 nucleotides are TGCGCCGGCAGCTCCGCAGGGGGTATCGGTTCACCCCTCCACTTT. As protein: CAGSSAGGIGSPLHF.